This T cell receptor (beta chain) was documented in a study of response to subunit inactivated influenza vaccine. Study observations and caveats: Every seasonal influenza vaccination brings in few new T cells, the authors suggested.

In this sample, this clonotype turned up many times. Its antigen is unknown. In TCRdb, the RT-PCR reads were re-called with MiXCR into one record per CDR3 protein. The sample carries about 530,000 distinct CDR3 sequences, approximately 10% recorded once. CDR1 and CDR2 from the germline V gene are MDHEN and SYDVKM. V gave up 5 bases and J gave up 3 bases, with 13 bases separating them. This CDR3 spans 15 amino acids. The rearrangement joins TRBV28 to TRBJ2-2, with D tentatively TRBD1 (5 bases). Sequenced here: PBMCs from blood, sampled on the day of vaccination. The receptor was isolated from a man aged 45-65 years who received an inactivated influenza vaccine. The CDR3 spells CASSRTNPYTGELFF. CDR3 sequence (DNA): TGTGCCAGCAGTCGGACAAATCCCTACACCGGGGAGCTGTTTTTT.